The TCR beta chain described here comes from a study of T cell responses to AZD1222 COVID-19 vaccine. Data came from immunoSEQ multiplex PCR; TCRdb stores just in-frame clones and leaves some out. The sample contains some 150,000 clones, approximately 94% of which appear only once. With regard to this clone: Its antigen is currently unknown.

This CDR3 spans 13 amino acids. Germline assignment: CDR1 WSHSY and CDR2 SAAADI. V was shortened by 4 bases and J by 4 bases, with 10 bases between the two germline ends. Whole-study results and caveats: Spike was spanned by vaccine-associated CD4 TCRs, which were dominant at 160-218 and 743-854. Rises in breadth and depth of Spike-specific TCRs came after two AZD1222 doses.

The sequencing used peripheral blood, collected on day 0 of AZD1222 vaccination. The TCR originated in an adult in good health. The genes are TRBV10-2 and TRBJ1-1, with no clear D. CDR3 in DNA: TGCGCCAGCAGTGTACGGACGGCCACTGAAGCTTTCTTT. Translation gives CASSVRTATEAFF.